These 10 T cell receptor beta chains were all obtained from the same sample, sequenced in a study of shared T cell receptors in the human thymus. TCRdb keeps only in-frame clones here, not all; method: immunoSEQ multiplex PCR. In the table there are 700,000 or so clones, 70% to 90% of which are singletons. These data were also reused for a study on human thymus T cells.

The sample consisted of thymocytes. The origin of the receptors is a girl under three years old with a congenital heart defect.

The rearrangement links TRBV6-5 to TRBJ1-1, with D perhaps matching TRBD1 (5 bases). This CDR3 is 14 amino acids long. From germline, CDR1 is MNHEY and CDR2 SVGAGI. V lost 10 bases and J lost 1, with 16 bases in between. CDR3 in amino acids: CATIQGMGNTEAFF. CDR3 DNA: TGTGCCACCATCCAGGGAATGGGGAACACTGAAGCTTTCTTT.

This rearrangement joins TRBV18 to TRBJ1-5, with no clear D. This CDR3 comprises 13 residues. The V gene lost 2 bases and the J gene lost 3 bases, with 5 bases spanning the gap. Looked up from germline, CDR1 is KGHSH and CDR2 is LQKENI. CDR3 DNA sequence: TGTGCCAGCTCACCAGCTAACAATCAGCCCCAGCATTTT. Protein product: CASSPANNQPQHF.

V usage is TRBV4-3 and J usage is TRBJ2-1; perhaps TRBD2 as D (5 bases). V was cut by 2 bases and J by 7 bases, with 12 bases left in between. Germline V gives CDR1 LGHNA, CDR2 YSLEER. The CDR3 is 14 amino acids. The CDR3: CASSQSIWRNEQFF. The CDR3 bases are TGCGCCAGCAGCCAAAGTATCTGGAGGAATGAGCAGTTCTTC.

This clone appeared once. The chain couples TRBV5-4 to TRBJ2-1, with 10 bases matching TRBD2. The CDR3 is made up of 18 amino acids. With 9 bases clipped from V and 5 bases from J, the junction kept 20 bases outside the gene matches. From germline, CDR1 is SGHNT and CDR2 YYREEE (reference sequence). CDR3 residues: CAILRGPSSSGGHNEQFF. The CDR3 DNA is TGTGCCATCCTCAGGGGACCCTCTTCTAGCGGGGGCCACAATGAGCAGTTCTTC.

V and J are TRBV5-1 and TRBJ2-5, with 9 bases matching TRBD2. The CDR3 consists of 18 residues. CDR1 is SGHRS and CDR2 is YFSETQ in the germline V gene. The trim removed 0 bases at V and 7 bases at J, leaving 16 bases unmatched. Here the CDR3 DNA reads TGCGCCAGCAGCTTGGCCTCGCGGGGGGGCCAAATCAGTGTGACCCAGTACTTC. This gives the protein CASSLASRGGQISVTQYF.

This clone appeared a few times. The CDR3 region is CASRTQDSGYTF. DNA for the CDR3: TGTGCCAGTAGGACCCAGGACAGCGGCTACACCTTC. V and J are TRBV19 and TRBJ1-2; TRBD1 is a possible D gene (6 bases). The CDR3 sequence is 12 residues long. Germline lookup yields CDR1 LNHDA and CDR2 SQIVND (reference sequence). The V end lost 6 bases, the J end lost 8 bases, and 13 bases lay between the germline ends.

V is TRBV19 and J is TRBJ1-2; tentative D call: TRBD1 (6 bases). This CDR3 is built from 17 residues. The germline V gene has CDR1 LNHDA and CDR2 SQIVND (reference sequence). Trimming cost V 6 bases and J 5 bases, with 25 bases left between them. The CDR3 is CASRCLAGTRGAYGYTF. For the CDR3, the DNA is TGTGCCAGTAGATGCCTGGCAGGGACACGGGGGGCTTATGGCTACACCTTC.

This clone was counted between two and nine times. J is TRBJ1-1 and V is TRBV4-3; a possible D gene is TRBD1 (6 bases). This CDR3 has 16 amino acids. Trimming stripped 0 bases from V and 1 base from J, with 12 bases between. From germline, CDR1 is LGHNA and CDR2 YSLEER. CDR3 loop: CASSQERTVTNTEAFF. The CDR3 region has the DNA TGCGCCAGCAGCCAAGAACGGACAGTAACGAACACTGAAGCTTTCTTT.

This clone showed up just once. V and J are TRBV4-1 and TRBJ1-2; D not certain. In germline, CDR1 is MGHRA, CDR2 YSYEKL. This CDR3 is built from 15 residues. V was pared by 1 base and J by 4 bases, with 13 bases between. CDR3: CASSQALSQVYGYTF. CDR3 sequence (DNA): TGCGCCAGCAGCCAAGCCTTGTCCCAGGTCTATGGCTACACCTTC.

The V gene is TRBV7-8, the J gene TRBJ2-7; tentatively, D is TRBD2 (5 bases). This CDR3 has 18 residues. CDR1 is SGHVS and CDR2 is FQNEAQ in the germline V gene. Trimming took off 0 bases at V and 0 bases at J, with 18 bases between the two ends. CDR3 residues: CASSLAPIALGDSYEQYF. The CDR3 DNA is TGTGCCAGCAGCTTAGCGCCCATCGCACTCGGGGACTCCTACGAGCAGTACTTC.